The next 6 T cell receptor beta chains were all read from a single sample in a study of T-cell reconstitution after alpha-beta-depleted transplantation in children. TCRbeta library construction was performed incorporating unique molecular identifiers. MiXCR, applied by TCRdb to the PCR reads, yields one record per CDR3 protein. This table holds approximately 630,000 distinct CDR3 sequences, around 12% found once. Sequencing was performed on PBMCs, taken before TCRalphabeta/CD19-depleted stem cell transplant. These receptor sequences come from a girl aged 2-15 years with congenital amegakaryocytic thrombocytopenia, due to receive a stem cell transplant.

Ten or more counts support this clonotype. The chain joins TRBV5-1 to TRBJ2-1; TRBD2 matches at 8 bases. This CDR3 has 16 residues. Trimming took 0 bases from V and 4 from J; bases not matched to a gene: 6. Per the germline V gene, CDR1 is SGHRS and CDR2 is YFSETQ. The CDR3: CASSLAELAGYNEQFF. CDR3 coding DNA: TGCGCCAGCAGCTTGGCCGAGTTAGCGGGATACAATGAGCAGTTCTTC.

This clonotype was picked up a small number of times. The gene calls are TRBV24-1 and TRBJ2-3, with 11 bases identical to TRBD2. Trimming took 3 bases from V and 4 from J; bases not matched to a gene: 11. The CDR3 totals 18 residues. The germline V gene encodes CDR1 KGHDR and CDR2 SFDVKD. The CDR3 protein is CATSDHSGLAAAPDTQYF. In nucleotides, the CDR3 is TGTGCCACCAGTGATCACTCGGGACTAGCGGCAGCCCCAGATACGCAGTATTTT.

This clonotype was recorded many times. The chain is built from TRBV29-1 and TRBJ2-7; TRBD2 is a possible D gene (7 bases). Germline CDR1 is SQVTM and CDR2 is ANQGSEA. This CDR3 is built from 11 residues. Trimming shortened V by 6 bases and J by 9 bases, and 15 bases separated the two germline ends. CDR3 sequence (DNA): TGCAGCGTAAGTGGGGGGGCCCGGCAGTACTTC. Its protein is CSVSGGARQYF.

This clonotype was observed at least ten times. J is TRBJ2-7 and V is TRBV20-1; TRBD2 is a possible D gene (6 bases). Germline CDR1 and CDR2: DFQATT and SNEGSKA (reference sequence). The CDR3 loop spans 11 amino acids. V gave up 3 bases and J gave up 6 bases, with 9 bases separating them. The CDR3: CSASGSAEQYF. CDR3 nucleotides: TGCAGTGCTAGCGGGAGTGCCGAGCAGTACTTC.

This clonotype was counted only a few times. The genes are TRBV5-1 and TRBJ1-1; D might be TRBD1 (6 bases). This CDR3 is 14 amino acids long. V lost 0 bases, J lost 4 bases, and 10 bases lay in between. Germline-derived CDR1 and CDR2 are SGHRS and YFSETQ. The CDR3 bases are TGCGCCAGCAGCTTGGACAGGGCGATCACTGAAGCTTTCTTT. Protein: CASSLDRAITEAFF.

This chain joins TRBV5-5 and TRBJ2-2, with D tentatively TRBD1 (5 bases). The CDR3 runs 16 residues. The V end lost 4 bases, the J end lost 1 base, and 14 bases lay between the germline ends. Germline V gives CDR1 SGHKS, CDR2 YYEKEE (reference sequence). The CDR3 DNA is TGTGCCAGCAGCCCGACCCAGGGAAGGAACACCGGGGAGCTGTTTTTT. It yields the protein CASSPTQGRNTGELFF.